This record looks at one T cell receptor (beta chain) sequence and its context. This sample is drawn from a study of T-cell memory formation after mild COVID-19. Germline V gene lookup returns CDR1 DFQATT and CDR2 SNEGSKA (reference sequence). V trimming: 5 bases; J trimming: 9 bases; junction bases outside the gene matches: 9. The CDR3 length is 12 residues. TCRdb re-called the 5' RACE reads with MiXCR, one entry per CDR3 protein. The table has approximately 240,000 distinct CDR3 sequences, over 15% seen once; the top ten hold 3.5%. Sequenced: PBMCs or a T cell subset sorted from them (not recorded which). This receptor was obtained from a man younger than 30 who had mild COVID-19 (a few samples of this study predate the infection). Cell type and time point are not known. The gene calls are TRBV20-1 and TRBJ1-1; TRBD1 matches at 7 bases. CDR3 sequence (DNA): TGCAGTGCTGATAGACAGGGTGGGAAAGCTTTCTTT. Protein sequence: CSADRQGGKAFF.